The source of this T cell receptor beta chain is a study of blood T cell repertoires in COVID-19. The CDR3 is 13 residues long. The germline V gene encodes CDR1 GTSNPN and CDR2 SVGIG (reference sequence). Trimming left V 5 bases short and J 9 bases short, with 17 bases between. Original methodology: Estimates of nucleated cell counts were drawn from the amplification of reference gene primers. Some clones are missing from TCRdb's copy, which holds only in-frame ones; the method was immunoSEQ multiplex PCR. Clone size and the V and J calls come from that table; the DNA yielded D and trimming. The repertoire holds over 75,000 clones, with almost 85% as singletons.

The V gene is TRBV30, the J gene TRBJ2-1; D gene unclear. Sequenced material: peripheral blood. The sequence derives from a man in his 70s with acute or convalescent COVID-19. CDR3 coding DNA: TGTGCCTGGGCCGGTATGGGCCCCAGTGAGCAGTTCTTC. Protein product: CAWAGMGPSEQFF.